This is a list of T cell receptor beta chains from one sample in a study of cytomegalovirus exposure and HLA in healthy donors. Some clones are missing from TCRdb's copy, which holds only in-frame ones; the method was immunoSEQ multiplex PCR. The sample shows about 150,000 clones, more than 60% of them seen only once. Sequencing input: PBMCs. Receptors were obtained from a man between 18 and 35 years old in good health and CMV-seropositive. CDR3s leave out the opening cysteine and the closing phenylalanine or tryptophan. The D gene is left open where the match is weak. Clone size is stated in some rows and not others, as once, few, many or a class when expanded.

v_gene,d_gene,abundance,j_gene,CDR3aa
TRBV10-2,TRBD1,-,TRBJ2-1,ASSGDRVSYNEQF
TRBV19,TRBD2,-,TRBJ2-3,ASSKVSGLAGIRTDTQY
TRBV7-3,TRBD2,-,TRBJ2-1,ASSPIAGGDEQF
TRBV19,-,-,-,ASSSGHWYEQY
TRBV19,-,-,TRBJ2-1,ASSIGYSVEQF
TRBV30,TRBD1,few,TRBJ2-7,ACRTGIYEQY
TRBV29-1,-,-,TRBJ2-2,SVGRASNTGELF
TRBV2,-,few,TRBJ2-3,ASSEPGSATDTQY
TRBV10-2,-,-,TRBJ1-1,ANSVLFSWGVSEAF
TRBV5-1,-,few,TRBJ2-3,ASSLPLAGVSTDTQY
TRBV29-1,-,-,TRBJ2-7,SVRGGGSYEQY
TRBV7-3,-,-,TRBJ2-5,ASSLGPQETQY
TRBV6-5,TRBD1,-,-,ASRETGVSLYEQY
TRBV30,-,-,TRBJ1-3,AWSKGGENTIY
TRBV29-1,-,-,TRBJ2-6,SVEDGVEDSGANVLT
TRBV6-6,-,-,-,ASALGYEQY
TRBV10-1,-,-,TRBJ2-7,ASKTGGDPCQQY
TRBV28,-,-,TRBJ1-2,ASSLIGRKEGDYGYT
TRBV5-1,-,-,TRBJ2-2,ASAVFGTGELF
TRBV27,TRBD1,-,TRBJ1-1,ASSGRGRLREAF
TRBV5-1,TRBD1,-,TRBJ1-5,ASSVGTGGNQPQH
TRBV27,-,-,TRBJ1-1,ASSLGANTEAF
TRBV5-1,TRBD2,once,TRBJ2-5,ASSLTSAQETQY
TRBV7-9,TRBD1,-,TRBJ2-2,ASSPRDRINTGELF
TRBV7-9,TRBD1,-,TRBJ1-2,ASSLGDRGSGYP
TRBV11-1,-,-,TRBJ2-7,ASSRDIYEQY
TRBV9,TRBD2,-,TRBJ2-2,ASSVGLAEPNTGELF
TRBV11-1,-,few,TRBJ2-6,ASSPQQGYGANVLT
TRBV2,TRBD2,-,TRBJ2-3,ASSELAERYTDTQY
TRBV28,-,-,TRBJ2-7,ASSRRDDWQY
TRBV13,TRBD2,few,TRBJ2-3,ASSPPGGDTQY
TRBV9,TRBD2,-,TRBJ2-3,ASSVELAGVDTQY
TRBV14,TRBD1,-,TRBJ1-1,ASSQVTGAGTEAF
TRBV10-3,-,-,TRBJ1-3,AISDMARSGNTIY
TRBV7-3,-,-,TRBJ1-1,ASSRQVNTEAF
TRBV16,TRBD2,-,TRBJ2-1,ASSQSRRGDRHEQF
TRBV9,-,-,TRBJ2-1,ASSARGDSTGGQF